This TCR beta chain stems from a study of Ad26.COV2.S vaccination and SARS-CoV-2 variants. The study's findings and limits: Marked by substantial breadth, spike-specific CD8+ and CD4+ T cell responses were reportedly seen after vaccination.

Regarding this clone: Its target is unknown.

Trimming left V 4 bases short and J 2 bases short, with 8 bases between. Germline V gives CDR1 LNHDA, CDR2 SQIVND (reference sequence). The CDR3 covers 14 residues. TCRdb's table, derived via immunoSEQ multiplex PCR, lists solely in-frame clones and lacks some. This sample has about 350,000 clones, with about 88% found just once. As to treatment: roughly 18 received Ad26.COV2.S at low or high dose, single or two shots; about 5 received placebo; per-sample allocation not given. It was on day 63 after the first vaccine or placebo injection that samples were taken. This receptor was obtained from a person aged 18-65 years who received the Ad26.COV2.S COVID-19 vaccine or a placebo. This chain joins TRBV19 and TRBJ2-2; D is possibly TRBD1 or TRBD2 (5 bases each). Sequenced here: peripheral blood, sampled in a trial of Ad26.COV2.S vaccine versus placebo. CDR3 bases: TGTGCCAGTAGTACGGGACCCAACACCGGGGAGCTGTTTTTT. Encoded protein: CASSTGPNTGELFF. Looking up the rest from reference TRBV19 and TRBJ2-2 gives the full variable domain: DGGITQSPKYLFRKEGQNVTLSCEQNLNHDAMYWYRQDPGQGLRLIYYSQIVNDFQKGDIAEGYSVSREKKESFPLTVTSAQKNPTAFYLCASSTGPNTGELFFGEGSRLTVL.